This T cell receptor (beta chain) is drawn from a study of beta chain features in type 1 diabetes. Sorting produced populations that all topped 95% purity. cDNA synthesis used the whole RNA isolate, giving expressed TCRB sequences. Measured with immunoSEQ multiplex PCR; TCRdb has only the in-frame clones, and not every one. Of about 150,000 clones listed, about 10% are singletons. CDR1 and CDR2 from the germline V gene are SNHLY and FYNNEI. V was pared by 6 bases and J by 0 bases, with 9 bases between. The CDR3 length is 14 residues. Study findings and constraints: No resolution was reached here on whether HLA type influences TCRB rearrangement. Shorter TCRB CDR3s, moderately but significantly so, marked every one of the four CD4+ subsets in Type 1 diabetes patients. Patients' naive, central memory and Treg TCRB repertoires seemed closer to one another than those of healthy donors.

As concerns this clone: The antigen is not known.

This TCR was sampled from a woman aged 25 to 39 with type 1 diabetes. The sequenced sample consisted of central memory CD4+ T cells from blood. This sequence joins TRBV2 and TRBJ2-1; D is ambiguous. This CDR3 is CASRSSSSYNEQFF. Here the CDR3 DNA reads TGTGCCAGCAGGTCGTCGAGCTCCTACAATGAGCAGTTCTTC.